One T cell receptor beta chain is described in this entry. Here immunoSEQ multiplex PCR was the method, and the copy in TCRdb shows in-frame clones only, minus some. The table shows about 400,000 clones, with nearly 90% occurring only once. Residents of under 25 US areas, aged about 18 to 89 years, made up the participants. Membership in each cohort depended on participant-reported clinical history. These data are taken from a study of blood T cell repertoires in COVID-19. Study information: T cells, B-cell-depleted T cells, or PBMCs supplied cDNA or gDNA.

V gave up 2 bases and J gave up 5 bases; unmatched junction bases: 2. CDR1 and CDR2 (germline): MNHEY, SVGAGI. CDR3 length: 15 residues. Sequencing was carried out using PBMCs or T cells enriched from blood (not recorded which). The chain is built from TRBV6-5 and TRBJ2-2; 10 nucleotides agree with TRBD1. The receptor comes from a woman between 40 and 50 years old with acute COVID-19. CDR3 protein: CASSYRDRGTGELFF. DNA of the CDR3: TGTGCCAGCAGTTACCGGGACAGGGGTACCGGGGAGCTGTTTTTT.